Below are 28 T cell receptor beta chains sequenced from a single sample in a study of tumor and adjacent non-tumor tissue in lung cancer. RNA was extracted from bulk tissue without any cell sorting. The normal lung tissue was taken more than 3 cm from the tumor edge. TCRbeta libraries were built with three rounds of nested PCR, modified from ARM-PCR. MiXCR was run by TCRdb on the multiplex PCR reads, yielding one entry per CDR3 protein. The sample carries 60,000 to 70,000 distinct CDR3 sequences, 75% to 85% recorded once. The sequencing sample was made of distant non-tumor lung tissue. The origin of the receptors is a man in his sixties with non-small cell lung cancer.

With regard to this clonotype: The junction shows a germline mismatch at one end, possibly a read error. The chain employs TRBV6-1 and TRBJ2-3; the match to TRBD2 covers 10 bases. The CDR3 has 16 amino acids. Germline V gives CDR1 MNHNS, CDR2 SASEGT. CDR3 sequence (DNA): TGTGCCAGCGCGGGCGGACTAGCGGTGAGCACAGATACGCAGTATTTC. Translation gives CASAGGLAVSTDTQYF.

The rearrangement links TRBV6-5 to TRBJ2-1; 7 nucleotides line up with TRBD1. Losses at the gene ends were 10 bases for V and 7 bases for J; bases not matched to a gene: 10. Germline CDR1 MNHEY, CDR2 SVGAGI. The CDR3 covers 13 residues. In nucleotides, the CDR3 is TGTGCCAACGTAGTTAAGGGGGCTAATGAGCAGTTCTTC. The encoded protein is CANVVKGANEQFF.

Concerning this clonotype itself: Here the CDR3 omits its conserved ending phenylalanine or tryptophan, so a read error is the likely source. Because the CDR3's place on the DNA is in doubt, the DNA is left out and the CDR3 is given as listed by TCRdb. The J gene is TRBJ2-2, the V gene TRBV4-1. Ends included, the CDR3 has 16 residues. Germline CDR1 MGHRA, CDR2 YSYEKL. CDR3 sequence: CASSQETTANTGELFL.

Comments on this clonotype: One end of the junction is discordant with germline, which a read error may explain. The rearrangement joins TRBV14 to TRBJ2-7; unclear D gene. Germline V gene data show CDR1 as SGHDN and CDR2 as FVKESK. The CDR3 loop spans 12 amino acids. CDR3 DNA sequence: TGTGCCAGCAGCCATGCCCACTACAAGCAGTACTTC. It translates to CASSHAHYKQYF.

This sequence joins TRBV29-1 and TRBJ2-7, with D maybe TRBD2 (6 bases). Germline V gene sequence: CDR1 SQVTM, CDR2 ANQGSEA. The V end lost 3 bases, the J end lost 5 bases, and 17 bases lay between the germline ends. This CDR3 is built from 14 residues. The DNA for the CDR3 is TGCAGCGTTGAGTCCGGACAACGGGGGAACGAGCAGTACTTC. Its protein product is CSVESGQRGNEQYF.

Worth noting for this clonotype: At one end the junction does not follow the germline gene, possibly because of a read error. The chain is built from TRBV11-3 and TRBJ2-3, with D tentatively TRBD2 (5 bases). This CDR3 is 16 amino acids long. Looked up from germline, CDR1 is SGHNT and CDR2 is YENEEA. CDR3 DNA sequence: TGTGCCGGCAGCTCCGGGCTAGCAGATAGCACAGATATGCAATACTTT. Residues: CAGSSGLADSTDMQYF.

Comments on this clonotype: The junction and the germline gene differ at one end; a read error may be behind it. V and J are TRBV6-5 and TRBJ1-2; D not resolved. The CDR3 covers 15 residues. The V gene's germline CDR1 is MNHEY and CDR2 SVGAGI. The CDR3 reads CASSYTSAAMRDYTF. The CDR3 bases are TGTGCCAGTAGTTACACCTCGGCCGCGATGCGAGACTACACCTTC.

About this clonotype: One end of the junction varies from germline; a read error may be responsible. The rearrangement uses TRBV29-1 and TRBJ2-7; either TRBD1 or TRBD2 may supply D (5 bases each). The CDR3 runs 14 residues. From germline, CDR1 is SQVTM and CDR2 ANQGSEA. The CDR3 protein is CSVVVRDRAYEQYF. CDR3 in DNA: TGTAGCGTTGTTGTCAGGGATAGAGCCTACGAGCAGTACTTC.

Concerning this clonotype: Possible read error: a much larger clone is one base away. The chain uses TRBV20-1 and TRBJ2-3, with TRBD2 identical over 11 bases. The CDR3 runs to 14 residues. The germline gives CDR1 DFQATT, CDR2 SNEGSKA (reference sequence). Here the CDR3 reads CSALSGRALDTEYF. The CDR3 region has the DNA TGCAGTGCTCTTAGCGGGAGGGCCTTAGATACGGAGTATTTT.

Concerning this clonotype: The junction shows a germline mismatch at one end, possibly a read error. CDR3 nucleotides: TGTACCAGGAGTTACGAACGGAATCCCTACGAGCAGTACTTC. Its protein is CTRSYERNPYEQYF. The chain links TRBV6-5 to TRBJ2-7; D remains unclear. Germline loops: CDR1 MNHEY, CDR2 SVGAGI. CDR3 length equals 14 residues.

The CDR3 reads CASSRQGLNNYGYTF. The CDR3 DNA sequence: TGTGCCAGCAGTCGACAGGGTTTGAACAACTATGGCTACACCTTC. The chain combines TRBV6-5 with TRBJ1-2; 7 bases agree with TRBD1. In germline, CDR1 is MNHEY, CDR2 SVGAGI. The CDR3 contains 15 residues. V was pared by 5 bases and J by 2 bases, with 8 bases of the junction left unmatched.

This clonotype was detected only once. The CDR3 spells CSVPGRLTGELFF. The CDR3 DNA sequence: TGCAGCGTACCCGGCAGACTGACCGGGGAGCTGTTTTTT. This chain connects TRBV29-1 to TRBJ2-2; D not certain. The germline CDR1 and CDR2 sequences are SQVTM and ANQGSEA. The CDR3 runs 13 residues. V lost 6 bases and J 5 bases, leaving 13 bases between the germline ends.

Regarding this clonotype: Since no conserved phenylalanine or tryptophan closes the CDR3, a read error is the likely cause. The chain uses TRBV20-1 and TRBJ1-1; no clear D gene. The CDR3 contains 14 residues. Germline loops: CDR1 DFQATT, CDR2 SNEGSKA (reference sequence). The CDR3 region has the DNA TGCAGCGCTAGAGACGGGAAAGGTACAACTGAAGCTTTCTCT. Its translation is CSARDGKGTTEAFS.

This clonotype turned up a few times. An end of the junction differs from the germline gene, which may be a read error. The chain employs TRBV28 and TRBJ2-7; D is uncertain. CDR3 size: 14 residues. Per germline, CDR1 MDHEN and CDR2 SYDVKM. The DNA for the CDR3 is TGTGCTAGCAGTCCCCGTGTACCCGGTTACGAGCAGTACTTC. Its translation: CASSPRVPGYEQYF.

The sample holds a few counts of this clonotype. V gene TRBV19 combines with J gene TRBJ2-1; 7 bases agree with TRBD1. The ends lost 9 bases at V and 3 bases at J; junction bases unmatched: 8. The CDR3 consists of 14 residues. Germline lookup yields CDR1 LNHDA and CDR2 SQIVND (reference sequence). The CDR3 nucleotides read TGTGCCAGCTCCCGGACAGGTCGCTACAATGAGCAGTTCTTC. Residues: CASSRTGRYNEQFF. Filled out from reference TRBV19 and TRBJ2-1, the complete variable domain reads DGGITQSPKYLFRKEGQNVTLSCEQNLNHDAMYWYRQDPGQGLRLIYYSQIVNDFQKGDIAEGYSVSREKKESFPLTVTSAQKNPTAFYLCASSRTGRYNEQFFGPGTRLTVL.

A remark on this clonotype: One end of the junction does not line up with germline, which may come from a read error. The V call is TRBV6-6, the J call TRBJ1-4, with D perhaps TRBD1 (5 bases). Germline CDR1 MNHNY, CDR2 SVGAGI (reference sequence). This CDR3 has 15 residues. The CDR3 DNA sequence: TGTGCCAGCTGTAGAACCGGGACTGGGAATGAAAAACTGTTGTTT. It yields the protein CASCRTGTGNEKLLF.

On this clonotype itself: A clone one base away is much larger, so this may be a read error. The rearrangement joins TRBV6-4 to TRBJ2-3; TRBD2 agrees at 9 bases. The CDR3 is made up of 14 amino acids. Germline V lookup: CDR1 MRHNA, CDR2 SNTAGT. J was trimmed by 3 bases and V by 4 bases; bases with no gene match: 2. The CDR3 is CASSATSGTDTQYF. As DNA, the CDR3 is TGTGCCAGCAGTGCCACTAGCGGGACAGATACGCAGTATTTT.

Details on this clonotype: One end of the junction varies from germline; a read error may be responsible. CDR3: CANSESDNSPLHF. CDR3 sequence (DNA): TGCGCCAACAGTGAGTCTGATAATTCACCCCTCCACTTT. The V call is TRBV10-2, the J call TRBJ1-6; no firm D call. Germline CDR1 reads WSHSY; CDR2 reads SAAADI. The CDR3 covers 13 residues.

In its sample, this clonotype was seen many times. CDR3 nucleotide sequence: TGTGCCAGCAGCTTGGATGTGACTGAAGCTTTCTTT. Protein sequence: CASSLDVTEAFF. This chain joins TRBV5-4 and TRBJ1-1; D gene ambiguous. The germline CDR1 and CDR2 sequences are SGHNT and YYREEE (reference sequence). V lost 0 bases and J 5 bases, leaving 5 bases between the germline ends. This CDR3 comprises 12 residues.

For this clonotype: A much larger clonotype is one base distant, so this may be a read error. CDR3 loop: CASSLIGGLPKDYNKQFF. The CDR3 DNA follows: TGTGCCAGCAGCTTAATAGGGGGACTCCCCAAGGACTACAATAAGCAGTTCTTC. V gene TRBV7-3 combines with J gene TRBJ2-1; D is tentatively TRBD1 or TRBD2 (6 bases each). Germline assignment: CDR1 SGHTA and CDR2 FQGTGA. The CDR3 has 18 amino acids.

About this clonotype: This may be a read error, as it is one base from a much larger clone. This is likely a read error, given that the CDR3 carries no conserved phenylalanine or tryptophan at its end. J is TRBJ2-1 and V is TRBV7-3; D possibly corresponds to TRBD2 (6 bases). Trimming took 2 bases from V and 8 from J, leaving 22 bases between them. Germline V CDR1 and CDR2: SGHTA, FQGTGA. The CDR3 sequence is 17 residues long. DNA for the CDR3: TGTGCCAGCAGCTTACCGGTGGGAGGTCGGGGATACGATGAGCAGTTCTCC. Protein product: CASSLPVGGRGYDEQFS.

This clonotype was seen at least ten times. V is TRBV6-5 and J is TRBJ2-5; 7 positions agree with TRBD2. The CDR3 loop spans 18 amino acids. With V trimmed by 0 bases and J by 7 bases, 17 bases remained unmatched. Germline V CDR1 and CDR2: MNHEY, SVGAGI. CDR3 region: CASSYSLGRSGPGGTQYF. The CDR3 DNA is TGTGCCAGCAGTTACTCGTTGGGTCGTAGCGGGCCGGGGGGGACCCAGTACTTC.

Only a few counts were recorded for this clonotype. The junction shows a germline mismatch at one end, possibly a read error. The V and J genes are TRBV29-1 and TRBJ1-4, with 12 bases aligning to TRBD1. Germline-derived CDR1 and CDR2 are SQVTM and ANQGSEA. This CDR3 is 14 amino acids long. This CDR3 reads CSGGTGGTNEKLFF. DNA for the CDR3: TGCAGCGGGGGGACAGGGGGCACTAATGAAAAGCTGTTTTTT.

This clonotype was counted once. One junction end does not reproduce the germline sequence, and a read error may be involved. V and J are TRBV5-4 and TRBJ2-5; D gene uncertain. This CDR3 region has 14 residues. Germline lookup yields CDR1 SGHNT and CDR2 YYREEE (reference sequence). The CDR3 spells CTSSYDQQTEIQYF. The DNA of the CDR3 is TGTACCAGCAGCTACGACCAACAGACGGAGATCCAGTACTTC.

A word on this clonotype: Possible read error: a much larger clone is one base away. This likely comes from a read error, as the CDR3 has no conserved phenylalanine or tryptophan at its end. The chain has TRBV24-1 and TRBJ2-7, with D possibly being TRBD2 (7 bases). Germline V gene data show CDR1 as KGHDR and CDR2 as SFDVKD. V was trimmed by 7 bases and J by 6 bases, leaving 21 bases between them. The CDR3 length is 15 residues. This CDR3 is CATSARGGGSTEQYY. For the CDR3, the DNA is TGTGCCACCAGCGCTCGTGGCGGGGGCTCTACCGAGCAGTACTAC.

Worth noting for this clonotype: This may stem from a read error, because a much larger clone lies one nucleotide away. The V gene is TRBV20-1, the J gene TRBJ2-7, with 16 nucleotides matching TRBD2. Germline trimming cut 4 bases from V and 0 bases from J; bases unmatched to any gene: 6. Germline lookup yields CDR1 DFQATT and CDR2 SNEGSKA (reference sequence). CDR3 length: 17 amino acids. The CDR3 region is CSAMGLAGGSSSYEQYF. CDR3 in DNA: TGCAGTGCTATGGGACTAGCGGGAGGGTCAAGCTCCTACGAGCAGTACTTC.

On this clonotype itself: Germline is not matched at one junction end, which may reflect a read error. The rearrangement uses TRBV28 and TRBJ1-5; D perhaps matches TRBD1 (5 bases). In germline, CDR1 is MDHEN, CDR2 SYDVKM. This CDR3 spans 15 amino acids. Here the CDR3 DNA reads TGTGCCGGCAGTTTTCAGGGCAGGCGGAATCAGCCCCAGCATTTT. Encoded protein: CAGSFQGRRNQPQHF. Based on the CDR3 plus reference TRBV28 and TRBJ1-5, the full variable domain is DVKVTQSSRYLVKRTGEKVFLECVQDMDHENMFWYRQDPGLGLRLIYFSYDVKMKEKGDIPEGYSVSREKKERFSLILESASTNQTSMYLCAGSFQGRRNQPQHFGDGTRLSIL.

The V and J genes are TRBV12-3 or TRBV12-4 and TRBJ2-7; 10 nucleotides align to TRBD1. The DNA end is a closer match to TRBJ2-1, so the J assignment may be wrong. The CDR3 is 14 residues long. The CDR3 DNA sequence: TGTGCCAGTAGTCCCTGGACAGGGGGTCTCGAGCAGTTCTTC. Residues: CASSPWTGGLEQFF.